The 26 T cell receptor beta chains given below trace back to one sample, sequenced in a study of cytomegalovirus exposure and HLA in healthy donors. Amplification used 60 Vbeta primers and 13 Jbeta primers. Only in-frame clones appear in the TCRdb table, and some are missing; sequencing was by immunoSEQ multiplex PCR. The table records tens of thousands of clones, around 70% of them present only once. Sample: PBMCs. The receptors shown here come from a human donor in good health.

The chain carries TRBV11-2 and TRBJ2-3, with D maybe TRBD2 (6 bases). The V end lost 5 bases, the J end lost 2 bases, and 8 bases lay between the germline ends. CDR3 length equals 13 residues. The germline V gene has CDR1 SGHAT and CDR2 FQNNGV. CDR3 amino acids: CASSRTNTDTQYF. CDR3 DNA sequence: TGTGCCAGCAGCCGGACTAACACAGATACGCAGTATTTT.

The gene calls are TRBV7-9 and TRBJ2-3; weak D call: TRBD1 (5 bases). Germline loops: CDR1 SEHNR, CDR2 FQNEAQ (reference sequence). This CDR3 contains 12 residues. Trimming took off 8 bases at V and 3 bases at J, with 9 bases between the two ends. The CDR3 nucleotides are TGTGCCAGCGAGTCAGGGACAGATACGCAGTATTTT. This gives the protein CASESGTDTQYF.

The chain couples TRBV21-1 to TRBJ2-7; the DNA was not compared with TRBD2, the D call given in the table. TRBV21-1 is a known pseudogene. There are 13 residues in the CDR3. In nucleotides, the CDR3 is TGTGCCAGCAGCAAAGAACGAGGAGGCGAGCAGTACTTC. Translated: CASSKERGGEQYF.

The rearrangement links TRBV29-1 to TRBJ2-3; D perhaps matches TRBD2 (5 bases). V was clipped by 4 bases and J by 5 bases, with 13 bases between them. CDR1 and CDR2 (germline): SQVTM, ANQGSEA. There are 13 residues in the CDR3. Here the CDR3 DNA reads TGCAGCGTTGCCCCGACCGCGGGAGATACGCAGTATTTT. This codes for CSVAPTAGDTQYF.

This clone was seen once. This specimen includes other DNA sequences encoding the same CDR3. The J gene is TRBJ2-7, the V gene TRBV7-9; TRBD1 agrees at 10 bases. The germline V gene has CDR1 SEHNR and CDR2 FQNEAQ (reference sequence). This CDR3 contains 15 residues. V lost 5 bases and J lost 3; bases outside the gene matches: 7. The CDR3 DNA reads TGTGCCAGCAGCCTGACAGGGGGCGCGGACTACGAGCAGTACTTC. This encodes CASSLTGGADYEQYF. The variable domain in full, completed from reference TRBV7-9 and TRBJ2-7, reads DTGVSQNPRHKITKRGQNVTFRCDPISEHNRLYWYRQTLGQGPEFLTYFQNEAQLEKSRLLSDRFSAERPKGSFSTLEIQRTEQGDSAMYLCASSLTGGADYEQYFGPGTRLTVT.

The V gene is TRBV10-3, the J gene TRBJ2-7, with D maybe TRBD1 (6 bases). CDR1 and CDR2 from the germline V gene are ENHRY and SYGVKD. Trimming cost V 0 bases and J 1 base, with 10 bases left between them. The CDR3 is 15 residues long. The CDR3 region has the DNA TGTGCCATCAGTGAGTCAGGGGGAGAGTCCTACGAGCAGTACTTC. It encodes CAISESGGESYEQYF.

This clone came up a few times. This rearrangement joins TRBV7-8 to TRBJ2-1; 8 nucleotides match TRBD1. The CDR3 totals 18 residues. Germline V gives CDR1 SGHVS, CDR2 FQNEAQ. J was trimmed by 3 bases and V by 1 base; bases with no gene match: 11. In DNA form, the CDR3 reads TGTGCCAGCAGCTTAGGGGGAGACAGGGGCCAACTCTACAATGAGCAGTTCTTC. This codes for CASSLGGDRGQLYNEQFF.

This clone showed up just a few times. The chain uses TRBV29-1 and TRBJ1-4, with 8 bases lining up with TRBD1. The germline V gene has CDR1 SQVTM and CDR2 ANQGSEA. V trimming: 7 bases; J trimming: 6 bases; junction bases outside the gene matches: 22. The CDR3 is 18 amino acids. The chain's CDR3 is CSAGGTLEPGQVHEKLFF. In DNA, the CDR3 is TGCAGCGCTGGGGGCACCCTGGAACCGGGACAGGTTCATGAAAAACTGTTTTTT.

The V call is TRBV18, the J call TRBJ2-2; the D is unclear. CDR1 and CDR2 from the germline V gene are KGHSH and LQKENI. The V and J ends lost 2 bases and 0 bases respectively, with 10 bases between them. CDR3 length: 16 amino acids. DNA for the CDR3: TGTGCCAGCTCACCATTGGTACAGTCGAACACCGGGGAGCTGTTTTTT. Translating gives CASSPLVQSNTGELFF. The entire variable domain, with the rest obtained from reference TRBV18 and TRBJ2-2, is as follows: NAGVMQNPRHLVRRRGQEARLRCSPMKGHSHVYWYRQLPEEGLKFMVYLQKENIIDESGMPKERFSAEFPKEGPSILRIQQVVRGDSAAYFCASSPLVQSNTGELFFGEGSRLTVL.

The rearrangement joins TRBV4-1 to TRBJ1-2; TRBD1 is a possible D gene (6 bases). The germline V gene encodes CDR1 MGHRA and CDR2 YSYEKL. The CDR3 covers 14 residues. Trimming took 0 bases from V and 8 from J, leaving 13 bases between them. CDR3 loop: CASSQDGGARGYTF. CDR3 in DNA: TGCGCCAGCAGCCAAGATGGGGGGGCGCGCGGCTACACCTTC.

The sample holds one count of this clone. The gene calls are TRBV29-1 and TRBJ2-2; TRBD1 matches 7 bases. The CDR3 has 14 amino acids. The germline CDR1 and CDR2 sequences are SQVTM and ANQGSEA. CDR3 sequence: CSATEGGISGELFF. The CDR3 region has the DNA TGCAGTGCAACGGAAGGGGGCATCAGCGGGGAGCTGTTTTTT.

A single count supports this clone. The chain recombines TRBV7-9 with TRBJ2-3; 10 positions match TRBD1. Germline loops: CDR1 SEHNR, CDR2 FQNEAQ (reference sequence). V gave up 1 base and J gave up 2 bases; unmatched junction bases: 6. The CDR3 has 17 residues. For the CDR3, the DNA is TGTGCCAGCAGCTTAGAGGGACAGGGGATTCCCACAGATACGCAGTATTTT. Amino acids: CASSLEGQGIPTDTQYF. Supplemented by reference TRBV7-9 and TRBJ2-3, the full variable domain reads DTGVSQNPRHKITKRGQNVTFRCDPISEHNRLYWYRQTLGQGPEFLTYFQNEAQLEKSRLLSDRFSAERPKGSFSTLEIQRTEQGDSAMYLCASSLEGQGIPTDTQYFGPGTRLTVL.

CDR3: CASSPSIRQGEAFF. CDR3 DNA: TGTGCCAGCTCACCATCGATCCGACAGGGTGAAGCTTTCTTT. This chain uses TRBV18 with TRBJ1-1, with 7 bases that match TRBD1. Germline V gene data show CDR1 as KGHSH and CDR2 as LQKENI. Unmatched junction bases numbered 7, after V lost 2 bases and J lost 7 bases. The CDR3 runs 14 residues.

J is TRBJ2-7 and V is TRBV5-1, with a tentative D call TRBD1 (6 bases). The V end was cut by 1 base, the J end by 5 bases, with 16 bases between. In germline, CDR1 is SGHRS, CDR2 YFSETQ. The length of the CDR3 is 15 residues. CDR3 amino acids: CASSLYPGVNNEQYF. DNA for the CDR3: TGCGCCAGCAGCTTGTATCCAGGGGTTAACAACGAGCAGTACTTC.

The chain has TRBV11-1 and TRBJ1-1, with D maybe TRBD1 (5 bases). The CDR3 loop spans 14 amino acids. CDR1 and CDR2 from the germline V gene are SGHAT and FQDESV (reference sequence). V was pared by 5 bases and J by 3 bases, with 13 bases between. CDR3 coding DNA: TGTGCCAGCAGCCCGCGGGGGTGGGACACTGAAGCTTTCTTT. Translation gives CASSPRGWDTEAFF.

This clone was picked up a small number of times. V is TRBV9 and J is TRBJ1-4; TRBD1 is a possible D gene (5 bases). CDR1 is SGDLS, CDR2 YYNGEE, per germline. This CDR3 spans 16 amino acids. The V end was cut by 4 bases, the J end by 0 bases, with 13 bases between. The CDR3 nucleotides read TGTGCCAGCAGCCTAAGGGGCGGATCAACTAATGAAAAACTGTTTTTT. Translation gives CASSLRGGSTNEKLFF.

The chain couples TRBV4-1 to TRBJ1-5; D not resolved. The CDR3 is 13 amino acids. Trimming took off 1 base at V and 5 bases at J, with 6 bases between the two ends. Germline V lookup: CDR1 MGHRA, CDR2 YSYEKL. The CDR3 spells CASSQGADQPQHF. The CDR3 DNA sequence: TGCGCCAGCAGCCAAGGGGCAGATCAGCCCCAGCATTTT.

CDR3 in amino acids: CASSWTGSRNEQFF. In DNA form, the CDR3 reads TGTGCCAGCAGTTGGACAGGGTCTAGAAATGAGCAGTTCTTC. The J gene is TRBJ2-1, the V gene TRBV28; 8 bases align to TRBD1. CDR3 length: 14 residues. V lost 4 bases and J lost 7; bases outside the gene matches: 6. Per the germline V gene, CDR1 is MDHEN and CDR2 is SYDVKM.

The table lists this clone with a count of one. The V call is TRBV7-9, the J call TRBJ2-1; 7 nucleotides agree with TRBD1. The CDR3 covers 14 residues. Germline-derived CDR1 and CDR2 are SEHNR and FQNEAQ (reference sequence). Trimming removed 5 bases from V and 2 bases from J; junction bases left unmatched: 3. CDR3 in amino acids: CASSQQGTYNEQFF. CDR3 nucleotide sequence: TGTGCCAGCAGCCAACAGGGGACCTACAATGAGCAGTTCTTC.

CDR3 bases: TGTGCCAGCAGCCCACGACTAGAAGTGAACACTGAAGCTTTCTTT. Translated: CASSPRLEVNTEAFF. The chain recombines TRBV7-9 with TRBJ1-1, with unresolved D. The germline V and J ends were trimmed by 5 bases and 0 bases, with 13 bases remaining between them. The CDR3 covers 15 residues. In germline, CDR1 is SEHNR, CDR2 FQNEAQ (reference sequence).

The rearrangement joins TRBV4-1 to TRBJ2-3; 7 nucleotides agree with TRBD2. This CDR3 has 15 amino acids. The germline CDR1 and CDR2 sequences are MGHRA and YSYEKL. J was trimmed by 1 base and V by 2 bases; bases with no gene match: 3. The CDR3 spells CASSQQAGGTDTQYF. CDR3 bases: TGCGCCAGCAGCCAACAGGCGGGGGGCACAGATACGCAGTATTTT.

This rearrangement joins TRBV27 to TRBJ1-2, with 7 bases that match TRBD1. This CDR3 is built from 14 residues. Germline CDR1 MNHEY, CDR2 SMNVEV (reference sequence). The V gene end was trimmed by 8 bases and the J gene end by 4 bases; junction bases not matched to a gene: 10. The CDR3 region is CASSRQGRGYGYTF. CDR3 sequence (DNA): TGTGCCAGCTCCCGACAGGGCCGGGGCTATGGCTACACCTTC.

V and J are TRBV10-3 and TRBJ2-7; 9 bases align to TRBD1. Germline CDR1 ENHRY, CDR2 SYGVKD. V lost 3 bases and J lost 3; bases outside the gene matches: 9. The CDR3 extends over 16 amino acids. Here the CDR3 DNA reads TGTGCCATCAGTGAACCGGGACAGGGTTGGGACTACGAGCAGTACTTC. It is translated as CAISEPGQGWDYEQYF.

V gene TRBV7-7 combines with J gene TRBJ2-7; 8 bases agree with TRBD1. The CDR3 covers 14 residues. Looked up from germline, CDR1 is SSHAT and CDR2 is FNYEAQ (reference sequence). V lost 5 bases, J lost 3 bases, and 6 bases stayed unmatched. The CDR3 sequence is CASSIGTGDYEQYF. CDR3 DNA: TGTGCCAGCAGCATCGGGACAGGTGACTACGAGCAGTACTTC.

This clone was detected once. The V gene is TRBV6-6, the J gene TRBJ2-5; D unresolved. Germline loops: CDR1 MNHNY, CDR2 SVGAGI (reference sequence). This CDR3 region has 13 residues. V lost 7 bases, J lost 5 bases, and 14 bases lay in between. The CDR3 bases are TGTGCCAGCATCGCTCACCGTCAGGAGACCCAGTACTTC. It codes for CASIAHRQETQYF.

This sequence joins TRBV6-1 and TRBJ1-5; 7 bases map to TRBD1. This CDR3 is 21 amino acids long. CDR1 is MNHNS, CDR2 SASEGT, per germline. The J segment lost 0 bases and the V segment lost 2 bases, leaving 19 bases of the junction unmatched. CDR3 in DNA: TGTGCCAGCAGTGAAATGAAGCCGGGACAGCCTGGATTCTTTAGCAATCAGCCCCAGCATTTT. Amino acid sequence: CASSEMKPGQPGFFSNQPQHF.